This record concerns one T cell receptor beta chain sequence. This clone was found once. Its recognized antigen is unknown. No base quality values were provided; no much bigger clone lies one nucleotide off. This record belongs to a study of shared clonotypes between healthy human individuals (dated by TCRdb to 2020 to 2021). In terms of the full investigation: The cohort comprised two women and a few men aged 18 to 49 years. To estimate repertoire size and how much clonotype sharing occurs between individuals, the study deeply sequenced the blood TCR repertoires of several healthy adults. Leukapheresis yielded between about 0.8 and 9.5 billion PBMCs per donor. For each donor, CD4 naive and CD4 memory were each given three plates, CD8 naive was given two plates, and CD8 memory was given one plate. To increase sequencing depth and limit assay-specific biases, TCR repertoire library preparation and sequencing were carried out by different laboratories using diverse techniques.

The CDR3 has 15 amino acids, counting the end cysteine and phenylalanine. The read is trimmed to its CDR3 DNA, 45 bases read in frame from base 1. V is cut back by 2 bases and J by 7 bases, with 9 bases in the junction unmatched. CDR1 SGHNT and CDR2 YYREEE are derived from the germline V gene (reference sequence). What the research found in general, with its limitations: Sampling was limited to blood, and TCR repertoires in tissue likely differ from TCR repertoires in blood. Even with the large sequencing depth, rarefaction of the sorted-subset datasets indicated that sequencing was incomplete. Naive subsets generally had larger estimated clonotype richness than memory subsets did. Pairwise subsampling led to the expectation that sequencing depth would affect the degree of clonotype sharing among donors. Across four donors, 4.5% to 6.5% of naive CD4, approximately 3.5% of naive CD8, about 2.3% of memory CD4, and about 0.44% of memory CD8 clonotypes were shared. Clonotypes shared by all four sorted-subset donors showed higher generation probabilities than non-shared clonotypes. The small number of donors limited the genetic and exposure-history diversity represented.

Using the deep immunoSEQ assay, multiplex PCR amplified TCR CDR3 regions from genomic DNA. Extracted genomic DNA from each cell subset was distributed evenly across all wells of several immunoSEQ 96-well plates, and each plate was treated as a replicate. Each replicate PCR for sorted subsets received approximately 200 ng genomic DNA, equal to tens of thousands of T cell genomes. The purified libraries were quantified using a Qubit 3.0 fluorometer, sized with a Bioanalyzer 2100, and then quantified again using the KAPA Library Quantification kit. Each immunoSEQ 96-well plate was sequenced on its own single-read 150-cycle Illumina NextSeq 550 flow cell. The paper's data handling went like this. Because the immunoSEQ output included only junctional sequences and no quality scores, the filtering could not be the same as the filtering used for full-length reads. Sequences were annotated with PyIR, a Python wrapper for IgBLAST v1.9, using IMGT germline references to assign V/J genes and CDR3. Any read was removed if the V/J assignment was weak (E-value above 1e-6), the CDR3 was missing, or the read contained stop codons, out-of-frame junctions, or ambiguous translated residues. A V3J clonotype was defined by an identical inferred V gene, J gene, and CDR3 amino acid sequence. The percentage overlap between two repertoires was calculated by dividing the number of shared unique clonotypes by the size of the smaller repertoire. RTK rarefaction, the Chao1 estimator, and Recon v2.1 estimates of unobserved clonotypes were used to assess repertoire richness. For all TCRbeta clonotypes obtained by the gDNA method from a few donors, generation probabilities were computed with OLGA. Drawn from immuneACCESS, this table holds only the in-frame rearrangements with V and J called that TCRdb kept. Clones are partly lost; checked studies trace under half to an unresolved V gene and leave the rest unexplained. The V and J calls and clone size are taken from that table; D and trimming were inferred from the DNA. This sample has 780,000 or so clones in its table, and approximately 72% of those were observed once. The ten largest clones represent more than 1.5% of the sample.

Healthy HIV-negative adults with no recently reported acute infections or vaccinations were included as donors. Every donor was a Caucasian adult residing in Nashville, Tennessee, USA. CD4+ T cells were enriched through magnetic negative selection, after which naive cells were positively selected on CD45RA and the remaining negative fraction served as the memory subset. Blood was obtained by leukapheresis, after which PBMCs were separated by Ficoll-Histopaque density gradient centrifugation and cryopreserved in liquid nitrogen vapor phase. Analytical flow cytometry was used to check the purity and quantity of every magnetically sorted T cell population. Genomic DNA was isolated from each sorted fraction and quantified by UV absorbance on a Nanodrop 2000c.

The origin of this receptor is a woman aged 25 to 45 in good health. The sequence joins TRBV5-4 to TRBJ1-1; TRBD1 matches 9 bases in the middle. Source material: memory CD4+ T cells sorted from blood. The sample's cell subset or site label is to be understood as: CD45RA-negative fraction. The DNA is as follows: TGTGCCAGCAGCTTTGGGGGACAGGGCGATATTGAAGCTTTCTTT. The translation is CASSFGGQGDIEAFF.